Described below is a single TCR beta chain sequence and its context. Seattle-derived patients entered the study during active infection and were followed longitudinally. The data are from a study of blood T cell repertoires in COVID-19. About the research overall: Acute and convalescent COVID-19 specimens originated in the United States, Italy and Spain. From T cells, B-cell-depleted T cells, or PBMCs came the material, which was cDNA or gDNA.

Per germline, CDR1 MDHEN and CDR2 SYDVKM. The CDR3 covers 14 residues. The V segment lost 6 bases and the J segment 6 bases; nucleotides outside the gene matches: 9. Original analysis: For nucleated cells, counts were estimated from reference gene primer amplification. TCRdb's copy holds only in-frame clones and misses some; the assay was immunoSEQ multiplex PCR. The DNA gave D and trimming, while V, J and clone size come from that table. The sample has 96,000 or so clones; over 85% are singletons. The sequence came from a human donor with COVID-19, enrolled during active disease. The donor label of this sample is uncertain. This chain links TRBV28 with TRBJ2-7; 9 positions agree with TRBD2. What was sequenced was peripheral blood. CDR3 loop: CASRAGGFRLEQYF. CDR3 nucleotides: TGTGCCAGCAGGGCGGGAGGGTTCCGCCTCGAGCAGTACTTC.